This TCR beta chain emerged from a study of T cell clones after liver transplantation. The overall study: Post-transplant blood was tracked for graft-donor-reactive T cell clones identified in a pre-transplant mixed lymphocyte reaction. Without induction therapy, subjects received standard immunosuppression until 12-24 months post-transplant.

Some clones are missing from TCRdb's copy, which holds only in-frame ones; the method was immunoSEQ multiplex PCR. The sample yields about 78,000 clones, 80% seen once. Germline V CDR1 and CDR2: LNHDA, SQIVND (reference sequence). The CDR3 has 17 residues. V was pared by 1 base and J by 7 bases, with 7 bases of the junction left unmatched. This clonotype originated in a human donor who received a liver transplant. This chain joins TRBV19 and TRBJ1-6; 10 nucleotides line up with TRBD1. The sample was CD4+ T cells from blood, taken before liver transplant. CDR3 amino acids: CASSIGAGTGVNSPLHF. DNA for the CDR3: TGTGCCAGTAGTATAGGCGCCGGGACAGGGGTAAATTCACCCCTCCACTTT.